The 5 T cell receptor beta chains below come from one sample, sequenced in a study of cytomegalovirus exposure and HLA in healthy donors. Use of 60 Vbeta and 13 Jbeta primers characterized the PCR. The method was immunoSEQ multiplex PCR; TCRdb's version includes in-frame clones alone and lacks a portion of them. Here the sample spans 120,000 to 150,000 clones, roughly 80% being singletons. Sample: PBMCs. The source is a woman aged 25 to 39 in good health and CMV-seronegative.

The table lists this clone with a few counts. The genes are TRBV2 and TRBJ1-1; D is uncertain. With 6 bases removed from V and 0 bases from J, the gap between germline ends came to 11 bases. The V gene's germline CDR1 is SNHLY and CDR2 FYNNEI. The CDR3 is made up of 14 amino acids. The CDR3 DNA reads TGTGCCAGCAGAACTGGACTGTTGAACACTGAAGCTTTCTTT. Translated: CASRTGLLNTEAFF.

This sequence joins TRBV5-1 and TRBJ1-1, with D hard to call. Germline CDR1 and CDR2: SGHRS and YFSETQ. The CDR3 length is 13 residues. V was trimmed by 0 bases and J by 3 bases, leaving 6 bases between them. DNA for the CDR3: TGCGCCAGCAGCTTGGGTCCGGACACTGAAGCTTTCTTT. Translated: CASSLGPDTEAFF.

This clone was observed once. This chain links TRBV5-6 with TRBJ2-5, with D possibly TRBD2 on 6 matching bases. CDR1 is SGHDT, CDR2 YYEEEE, per germline. CDR3 length equals 16 residues. The V and J ends lost 0 bases and 5 bases respectively, with 17 bases between them. The CDR3 here is CASSLAGGRIEETQYF. The CDR3 DNA reads as TGTGCCAGCAGCTTGGCCGGGGGACGGATAGAGGAGACCCAGTACTTC.

This clone has more than one count but fewer than ten. The genes are TRBV13 and TRBJ2-7; a weak D match, TRBD1 (7 bases). Germline V CDR1 and CDR2: PRHDT, FYEKMQ (reference sequence). V gave up 5 bases and J gave up 7 bases, with 18 bases separating them. The CDR3 sequence is 14 residues long. The CDR3 sequence is CASSGGQFRGEQYF. The CDR3 nucleotides are TGTGCCAGCAGCGGGGGACAGTTCCGGGGGGAGCAGTACTTC.

The chain combines TRBV28 with TRBJ2-3; TRBD2 is a possible D gene (6 bases). The CDR3 totals 15 residues. The germline V and J ends were trimmed by 3 bases and 0 bases, with 10 bases remaining between them. Per the germline V gene, CDR1 is MDHEN and CDR2 is SYDVKM. As DNA, the CDR3 is TGTGCCAGCAGTTTTACAGCGGGTAGCACAGATACGCAGTATTTT. Encoded protein: CASSFTAGSTDTQYF.